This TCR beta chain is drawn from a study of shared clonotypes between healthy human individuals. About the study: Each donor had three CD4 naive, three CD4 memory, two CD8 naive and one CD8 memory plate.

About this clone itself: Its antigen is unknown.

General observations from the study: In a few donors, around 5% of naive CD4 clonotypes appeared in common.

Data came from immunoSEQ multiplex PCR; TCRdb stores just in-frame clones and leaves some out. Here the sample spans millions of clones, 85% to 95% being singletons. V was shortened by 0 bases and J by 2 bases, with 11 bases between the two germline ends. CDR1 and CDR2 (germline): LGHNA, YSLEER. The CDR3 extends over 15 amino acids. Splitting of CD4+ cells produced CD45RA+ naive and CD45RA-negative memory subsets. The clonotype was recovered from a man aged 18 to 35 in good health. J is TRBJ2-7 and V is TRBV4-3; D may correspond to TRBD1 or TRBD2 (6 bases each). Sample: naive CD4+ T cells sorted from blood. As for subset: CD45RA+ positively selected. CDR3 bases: TGCGCCAGCAGCCAAGAGACCGGGGGCCCCTACGAGCAGTACTTC. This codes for CASSQETGGPYEQYF.